A single TCR beta chain is shown here with its context. Autologous stem cell transplantation was followed by relapse in every patient, and brentuximab vedotin exposure varied. The sample belongs to a study of PD-1 blockade in classical Hodgkin lymphoma. Trimming took 2 bases from V and 3 from J; bases not matched to a gene: 5. Germline assignment: CDR1 ENHRY and CDR2 SYGVKD. This CDR3 is 15 amino acids long. Clones were sequenced by immunoSEQ multiplex PCR, and TCRdb holds only the in-frame ones, with some missing. Among 40,000 to 65,000 clones listed, over 70% were seen once. The rearrangement joins TRBV10-3 to TRBJ1-1; 8 nucleotides agree with TRBD1. The specimen was peripheral blood mononuclear cells (PBMCs), collected at baseline. This TCR derives from a human donor with classical Hodgkin lymphoma. The CDR3 loop reads CAISEKGTGHTEAFF. As DNA, the CDR3 is TGTGCCATCAGTGAGAAGGGGACAGGCCACACTGAAGCTTTCTTT.